Listed below are T cell receptor beta chains from one sample, sequenced in a study of shared clonotypes between healthy human individuals. Clones were sequenced by immunoSEQ multiplex PCR, and TCRdb holds only the in-frame ones, with some missing. The table shows about 490,000 clones, with 70% to 80% occurring only once. Specimen: PBMCs. The source of these receptors is a woman aged 40 to 50 in good health. Some clones in this sample may be carry-over from other donors' samples. CDR3s include the opening cysteine and the closing phenylalanine or tryptophan. The order of the fields is D gene, V gene, J gene, clone size, CDR3 DNA, CDR3 protein. D genes are given only for firm matches. Some rows have no size entry. The others give once, few or many, or a class for an expanded clone.

TRBD1,TRBV5-1,TRBJ2-7,-,TGCGCCAGCAGGGGACAGGGGGTGAATATCGAGTACTTC,CASRGQGVNIEYF
-,TRBV28,TRBJ1-2,once,TGTGCCAGCAGTTGGGGGGGCGAGGACTATGGCTACACCTTC,CASSWGGEDYGYTF
TRBD1,TRBV5-1,TRBJ2-2,-,TGCGCCAGCAGCAGCGGGACAGGGGAAGGGGCCGGGGAGCTGTTTTTT,CASSSGTGEGAGELFF
TRBD1,TRBV25-1,TRBJ1-3,-,TGTGCCAGCAGTGACAAGGGGACAGGGGGAAACACCATATATTTT,CASSDKGTGGNTIYF
-,TRBV27,TRBJ1-4,-,TGTGCCAGCAGTTCCCCACGGGGGTCTACTAATGAAAAACTGTTTTTT,CASSSPRGSTNEKLFF
-,TRBV28,TRBJ1-5,-,TGTGCCAGCTCCGAACCCCAGCGCAATCAGCCCCAGCATTTT,CASSEPQRNQPQHF
-,TRBV7-2,TRBJ1-4,-,TGTGCCAGCAGCCCCCGGCCTGGGGACCTTACAACTAATGAAAAACTGTTTTTT,CASSPRPGDLTTNEKLFF
-,TRBV6-6,TRBJ1-5,-,TGTGCCAGCAGTTACAGTGACACCCTTTGGGATCAGCCCCAGCATTTT,CASSYSDTLWDQPQHF
TRBD1,TRBV7-8,TRBJ2-2,-,TGTGCCAGCAGCTTGGACAGGGTGAACACCGGGGAGCTGTTTTTT,CASSLDRVNTGELFF
-,TRBV7-8,TRBJ2-1,once,TGTGCCAGCAGCTTACTTAAACAGGGTGAGCAGTTCTTC,CASSLLKQGEQFF
TRBD1,TRBV18,TRBJ2-1,-,TGTGCCAGCTCACCACGGGGACAGGTACTCAATGAGCAGTTCTTC,CASSPRGQVLNEQFF
-,TRBV21-1,TRBJ2-7,-,TGTGCCAGCAAGGGACAGGTTCGTCTCTACGAGCAGTACTTC,CASKGQVRLYEQYF
-,TRBV10-3,TRBJ1-1,-,TGTGCCATCAGTGAGAGGCGGGCCACTGAAGCTTTCTTT,CAISERRATEAFF
TRBD1,TRBV19,TRBJ1-5,many,TGTGCCAGTAGTAACCCACAGGGGGCCGATCAGCCCCAGCATTTT,CASSNPQGADQPQHF
TRBD2,TRBV29-1,TRBJ2-3,-,TGCAGCGTTGTAGCGGGAGGACCCACAGATACGCAGTATTTT,CSVVAGGPTDTQYF
-,TRBV11-2,TRBJ1-1,many,TGTGCCAGCAGCCAGCGAATTACAGGGACTGAAGCTTTCTTT,CASSQRITGTEAFF
-,TRBV28,TRBJ1-5,-,TGTGCCAGCAGTTTTCGGCAGGCCAATCAGCCCCAGCATTTT,CASSFRQANQPQHF
TRBD1,TRBV19,TRBJ1-2,many,TGTGCCAGTAGTATAGTTGGACAGGTCTATGGCTACACCTTC,CASSIVGQVYGYTF
-,TRBV5-1,TRBJ1-1,-,TGCGCCAGCAGCTTTGCAGCCACTTCTCCGAGGAACACTGAAGCTTTCTTT,CASSFAATSPRNTEAFF
-,TRBV19,TRBJ2-7,few,TGTGCCAGTAGCCCTCGGGGGCCTTCGATTCTCCAGGAGCAGTACTTC,CASSPRGPSILQEQYF
-,TRBV4-1,TRBJ2-1,once,TGCGCCAGCAGCCAAGACCGTAGCGGTAGCTACAATGAGCAGTTCTTC,CASSQDRSGSYNEQFF
-,TRBV19,TRBJ2-5,-,TGTGCCAGTAGTATGTCTCCCGCCTCCCAAGAGACCCAGTACTTC,CASSMSPASQETQYF
-,TRBV7-6,TRBJ1-5,-,TGTGCCAGCAGCTTAGTGGCCCAAGGTCAGCCCCAGCATTTT,CASSLVAQGQPQHF
-,TRBV18,TRBJ2-6,-,TGTGCCAGCTCACCGGGGACATCTGGGGCCAACGTCCTGACTTTC,CASSPGTSGANVLTF
-,TRBV14,TRBJ2-7,-,TGTGCCAGCAGCCAATACGACGCTTCGCAGTACTTC,CASSQYDASQYF
TRBD1,TRBV29-1,TRBJ2-3,many,TGCAGCGTTGAAAGGGGGACAGGGGGTTCGGATACGCAGTATTTT,CSVERGTGGSDTQYF
TRBD2,TRBV10-3,TRBJ2-1,-,TGTGCCATCAGGGCGACTAGCGGGGGGGTTTTGGAGCAGTTCTTC,CAIRATSGGVLEQFF
-,TRBV16,TRBJ2-2,-,TGTGCCAGCAGCCAACGGCCGATCCCGAACACCGGGGAGCTGTTTTTT,CASSQRPIPNTGELFF
-,TRBV25-1,TRBJ2-5,few,TGTGCCAGCAGTGAAAGTAGTCTAGAGACCCAGTACTTC,CASSESSLETQYF
-,TRBV7-2,TRBJ2-7,few,TGTGCCAGCAGCTCCGACTCGTGGGGCTCCTACGAGCAGTACTTC,CASSSDSWGSYEQYF
-,TRBV28,TRBJ1-2,-,TGTGCCAGCAGTTTACAGGTTCTAGTAGGCTACACCTTC,CASSLQVLVGYTF
TRBD1,TRBV27,TRBJ2-7,-,TGTGCCAGCAGTTCCGGGACAGGGCGCTACGAGCAGTACTTC,CASSSGTGRYEQYF
-,TRBV5-6,TRBJ2-1,-,TGTGCCAGCAGCGAAGCGCCAACCTCCTACAATGAGCAGTTCTTC,CASSEAPTSYNEQFF
-,TRBV7-2,TRBJ2-7,-,TGTGCCAGCAGCTCGGAACCTAACGTCAGGAACGAGCAGTACTTC,CASSSEPNVRNEQYF
TRBD1,TRBV10-3,TRBJ1-5,-,TGTGCCATCAGCCGAGGGACAGGGGAAAATCAGCCCCAGCATTTT,CAISRGTGENQPQHF